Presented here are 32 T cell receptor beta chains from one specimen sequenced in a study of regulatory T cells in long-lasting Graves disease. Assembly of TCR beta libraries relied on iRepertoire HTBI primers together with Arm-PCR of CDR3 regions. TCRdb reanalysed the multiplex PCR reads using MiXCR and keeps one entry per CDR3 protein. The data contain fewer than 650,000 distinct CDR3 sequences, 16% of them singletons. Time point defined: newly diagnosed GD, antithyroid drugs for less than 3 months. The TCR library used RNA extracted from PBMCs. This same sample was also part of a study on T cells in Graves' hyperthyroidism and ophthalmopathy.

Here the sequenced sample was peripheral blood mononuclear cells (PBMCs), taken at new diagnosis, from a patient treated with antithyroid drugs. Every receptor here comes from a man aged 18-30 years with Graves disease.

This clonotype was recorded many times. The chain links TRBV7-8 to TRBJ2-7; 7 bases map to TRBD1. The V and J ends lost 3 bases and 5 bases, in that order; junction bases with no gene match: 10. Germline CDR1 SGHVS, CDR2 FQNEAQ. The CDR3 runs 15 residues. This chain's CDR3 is CASSFRDSIMNEQYF. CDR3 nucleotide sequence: TGTGCCAGCAGCTTCCGGGACAGTATTATGAACGAGCAGTACTTC.

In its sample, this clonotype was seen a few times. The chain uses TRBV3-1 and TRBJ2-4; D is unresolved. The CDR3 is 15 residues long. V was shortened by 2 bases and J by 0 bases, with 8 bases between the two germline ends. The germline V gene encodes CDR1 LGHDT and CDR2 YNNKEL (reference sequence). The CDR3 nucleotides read TGTGCCAGCAGCCAACCCCTTCTAGCCAAAAACATTCAGTACTTC. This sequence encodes CASSQPLLAKNIQYF.

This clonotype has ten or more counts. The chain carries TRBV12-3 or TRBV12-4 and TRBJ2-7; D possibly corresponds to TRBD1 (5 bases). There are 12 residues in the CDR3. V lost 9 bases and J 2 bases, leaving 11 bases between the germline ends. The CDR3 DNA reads TGTGCCAGTGGCAGGGTCCCCTACGAGCAGTACTTC. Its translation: CASGRVPYEQYF.

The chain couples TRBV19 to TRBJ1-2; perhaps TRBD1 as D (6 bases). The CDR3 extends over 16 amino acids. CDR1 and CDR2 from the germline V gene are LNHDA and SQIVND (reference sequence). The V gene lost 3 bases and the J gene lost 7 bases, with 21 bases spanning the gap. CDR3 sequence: CASSMEQGGWSGGYTF. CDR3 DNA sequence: TGTGCCAGTAGTATGGAACAGGGCGGATGGTCGGGTGGCTACACCTTC. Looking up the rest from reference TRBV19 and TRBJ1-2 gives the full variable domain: DGGITQSPKYLFRKEGQNVTLSCEQNLNHDAMYWYRQDPGQGLRLIYYSQIVNDFQKGDIAEGYSVSREKKESFPLTVTSAQKNPTAFYLCASSMEQGGWSGGYTFGSGTRLTVV.

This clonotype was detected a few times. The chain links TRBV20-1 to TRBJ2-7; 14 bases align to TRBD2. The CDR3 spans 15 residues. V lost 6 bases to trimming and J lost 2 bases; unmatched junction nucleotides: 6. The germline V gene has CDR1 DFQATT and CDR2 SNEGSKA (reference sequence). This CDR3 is CSANRLAGGTYEQYF. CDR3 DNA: TGCAGTGCGAACCGACTAGCGGGAGGGACCTACGAGCAGTACTTC.

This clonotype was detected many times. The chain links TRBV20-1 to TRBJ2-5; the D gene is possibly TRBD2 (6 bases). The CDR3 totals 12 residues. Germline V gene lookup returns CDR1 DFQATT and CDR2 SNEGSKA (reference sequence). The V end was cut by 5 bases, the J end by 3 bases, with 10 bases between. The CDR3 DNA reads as TGCAGTGCTCTCGGGGGAGAAGAGACCCAGTACTTC. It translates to CSALGGEETQYF.

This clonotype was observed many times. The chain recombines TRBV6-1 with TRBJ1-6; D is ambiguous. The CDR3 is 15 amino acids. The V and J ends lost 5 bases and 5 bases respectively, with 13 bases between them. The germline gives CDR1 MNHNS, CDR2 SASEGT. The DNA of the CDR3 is TGTGCCAGCAGTAAAGGACTGCTAGATAATTCACCCCTCCACTTT. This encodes CASSKGLLDNSPLHF.

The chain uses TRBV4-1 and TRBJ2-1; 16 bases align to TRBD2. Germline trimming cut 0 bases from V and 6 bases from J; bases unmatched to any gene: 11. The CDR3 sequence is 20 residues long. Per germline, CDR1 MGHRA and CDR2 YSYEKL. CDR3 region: CASSQEGLAGGPGSLNEQFF. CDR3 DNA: TGCGCCAGCAGCCAAGAGGGACTAGCGGGAGGGCCCGGCTCACTCAATGAGCAGTTCTTC.

Here the CDR3 DNA reads TGTGCCAGCAAATCCCCGGGGACAGGGGGATTCGACGAGCAGTACTTC. This translates into CASKSPGTGGFDEQYF. The rearrangement uses TRBV28 and TRBJ2-7; 11 nucleotides line up with TRBD1. J lost 5 bases, V lost 7 bases, and 13 bases had no gene match. The V gene's germline CDR1 is MDHEN and CDR2 SYDVKM. The CDR3 has 16 amino acids.

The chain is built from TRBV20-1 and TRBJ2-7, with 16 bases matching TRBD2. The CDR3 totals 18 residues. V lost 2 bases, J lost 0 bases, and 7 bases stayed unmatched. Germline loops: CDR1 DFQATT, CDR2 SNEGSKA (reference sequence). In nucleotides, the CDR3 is TGCAGTGCTAGACCGGGACTAGCGGGAGGGCGAAGCTCCTACGAGCAGTACTTC. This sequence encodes CSARPGLAGGRSSYEQYF.

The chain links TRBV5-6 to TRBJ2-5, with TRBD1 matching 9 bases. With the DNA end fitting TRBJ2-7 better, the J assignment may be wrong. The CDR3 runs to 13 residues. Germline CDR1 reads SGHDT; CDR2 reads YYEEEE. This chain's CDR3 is CATHRDRDDEQYF. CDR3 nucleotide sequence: TGTGCCACTCACCGGGACAGGGACGACGAGCAGTACTTC.

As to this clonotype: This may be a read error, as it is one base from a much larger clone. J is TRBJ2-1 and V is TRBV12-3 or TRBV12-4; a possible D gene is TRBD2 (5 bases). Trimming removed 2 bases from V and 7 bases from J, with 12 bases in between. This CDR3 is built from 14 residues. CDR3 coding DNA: TGTGCCAGCAGTTTAAGTGGGAGTAAAAATGAGCAGTTCTTC. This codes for CASSLSGSKNEQFF.

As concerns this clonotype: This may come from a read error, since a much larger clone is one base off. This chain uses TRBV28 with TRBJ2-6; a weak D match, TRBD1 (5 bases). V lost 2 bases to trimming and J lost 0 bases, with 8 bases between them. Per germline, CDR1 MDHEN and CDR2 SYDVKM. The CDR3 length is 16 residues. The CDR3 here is CASSLRQISGANVLTF. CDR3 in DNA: TGTGCCAGCAGTTTAAGACAGATCTCTGGGGCCAACGTCCTGACTTTC.

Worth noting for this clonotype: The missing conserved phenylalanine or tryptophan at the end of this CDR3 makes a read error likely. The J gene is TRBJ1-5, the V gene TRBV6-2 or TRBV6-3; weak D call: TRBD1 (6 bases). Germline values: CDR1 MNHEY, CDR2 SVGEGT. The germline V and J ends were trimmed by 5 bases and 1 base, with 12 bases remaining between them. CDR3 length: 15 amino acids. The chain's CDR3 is CASSARGQSNQPQHS. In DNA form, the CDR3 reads TGTGCCAGCAGTGCCCGGGGGCAGAGCAATCAGCCCCAGCATTCT.

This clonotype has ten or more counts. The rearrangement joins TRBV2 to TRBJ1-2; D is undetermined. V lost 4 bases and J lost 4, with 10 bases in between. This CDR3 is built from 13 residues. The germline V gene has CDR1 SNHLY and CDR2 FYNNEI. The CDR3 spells CASSAPRAYGYTF. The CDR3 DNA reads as TGTGCCAGCAGTGCCCCGAGGGCCTATGGCTACACCTTC.

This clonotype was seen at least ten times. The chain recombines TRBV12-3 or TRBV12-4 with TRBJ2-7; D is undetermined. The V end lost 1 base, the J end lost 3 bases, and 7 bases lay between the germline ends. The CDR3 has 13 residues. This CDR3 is CASSLGFYYEQYF. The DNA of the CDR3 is TGTGCCAGCAGTTTAGGCTTTTACTACGAGCAGTACTTC.

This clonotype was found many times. CDR3 in amino acids: CSVRGQQETQYF. For the CDR3, the DNA is TGCAGCGTTCGGGGGCAACAAGAGACCCAGTACTTC. The rearrangement joins TRBV29-1 to TRBJ2-5; D may match TRBD1 or TRBD2 (6 bases each). Per germline, CDR1 SQVTM and CDR2 ANQGSEA. CDR3 length: 12 residues. The V end lost 5 bases, the J end lost 2 bases, and 9 bases lay between the germline ends.

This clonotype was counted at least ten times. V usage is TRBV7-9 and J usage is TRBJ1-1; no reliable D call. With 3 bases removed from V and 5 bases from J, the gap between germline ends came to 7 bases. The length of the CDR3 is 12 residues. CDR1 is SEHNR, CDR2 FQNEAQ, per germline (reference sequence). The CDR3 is CASSFLETEAFF. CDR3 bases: TGTGCCAGCAGCTTCCTGGAGACTGAAGCTTTCTTT.

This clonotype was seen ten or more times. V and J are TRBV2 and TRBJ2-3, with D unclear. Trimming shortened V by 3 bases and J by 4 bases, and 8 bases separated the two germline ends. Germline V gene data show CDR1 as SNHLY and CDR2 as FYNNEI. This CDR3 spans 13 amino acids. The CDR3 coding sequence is TGTGCCAGCAGTGACTATGGGTCAGATACGCAGTATTTT. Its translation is CASSDYGSDTQYF.

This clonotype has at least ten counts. The CDR3 loop is CAAGLAGVNEQFF. In nucleotides, the CDR3 is TGTGCCGCGGGGCTAGCGGGAGTTAATGAGCAGTTCTTC. The genes are TRBV2 and TRBJ2-1; 10 bases line up with TRBD2. CDR3 length: 13 amino acids. Trimming at V came to 11 bases and at J to 7 bases, leaving 8 bases not matched to a gene. Germline V gives CDR1 SNHLY, CDR2 FYNNEI.

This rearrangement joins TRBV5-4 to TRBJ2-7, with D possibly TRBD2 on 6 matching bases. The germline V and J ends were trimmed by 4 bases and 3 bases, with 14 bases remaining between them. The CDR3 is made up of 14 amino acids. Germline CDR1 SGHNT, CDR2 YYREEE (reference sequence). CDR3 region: CASSAETSSYEQYF. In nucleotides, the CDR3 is TGTGCCAGCAGCGCCGAGACTAGTAGCTACGAGCAGTACTTC.

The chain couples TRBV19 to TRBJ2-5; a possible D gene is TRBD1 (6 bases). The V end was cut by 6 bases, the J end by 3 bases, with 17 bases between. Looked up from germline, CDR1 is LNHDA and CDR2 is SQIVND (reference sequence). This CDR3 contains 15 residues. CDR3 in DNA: TGTGCCAGTAGCCAAGGGACATTCTTGGAAGAGACCCAGTACTTC. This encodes CASSQGTFLEETQYF.

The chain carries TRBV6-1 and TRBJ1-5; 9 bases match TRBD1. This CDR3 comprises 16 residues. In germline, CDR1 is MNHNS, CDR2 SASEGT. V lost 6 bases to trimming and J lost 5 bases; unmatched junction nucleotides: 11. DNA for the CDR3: TGTGCCAGCAGCAGTGACAGGGGGGAACCCTATCAGCCCCAGCATTTT. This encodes CASSSDRGEPYQPQHF.

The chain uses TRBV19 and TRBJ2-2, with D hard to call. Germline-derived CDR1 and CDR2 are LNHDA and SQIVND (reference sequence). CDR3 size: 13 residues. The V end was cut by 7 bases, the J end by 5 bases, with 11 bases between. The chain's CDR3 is CASTEARTGELFF. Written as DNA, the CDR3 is TGTGCCAGTACTGAAGCGAGGACCGGGGAGCTGTTTTTT.

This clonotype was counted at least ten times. The CDR3 loop reads CASSLRVGTDTQYF. The CDR3 nucleotides are TGTGCCAGCAGCTTACGGGTCGGCACAGATACGCAGTATTTT. The chain is built from TRBV7-8 and TRBJ2-3; D remains ambiguous. The CDR3 consists of 14 residues. V was trimmed by 2 bases and J by 1 base, leaving 7 bases between them. The germline gives CDR1 SGHVS, CDR2 FQNEAQ.

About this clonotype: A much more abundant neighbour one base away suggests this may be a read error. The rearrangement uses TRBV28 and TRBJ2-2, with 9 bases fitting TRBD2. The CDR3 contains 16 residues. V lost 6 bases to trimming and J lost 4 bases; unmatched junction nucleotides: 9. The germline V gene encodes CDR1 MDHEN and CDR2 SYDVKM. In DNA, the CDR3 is TGTGCCAGCAGAAACTCACTAGCGGGTCGCACCGGGGAGCTGTTTTTT. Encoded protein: CASRNSLAGRTGELFF.

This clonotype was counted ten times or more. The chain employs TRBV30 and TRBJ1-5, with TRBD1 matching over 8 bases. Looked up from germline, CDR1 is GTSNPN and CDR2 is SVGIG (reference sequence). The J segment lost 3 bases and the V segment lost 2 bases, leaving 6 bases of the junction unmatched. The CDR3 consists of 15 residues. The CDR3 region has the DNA TGTGCCTGGAGTACCGGGACAGGTATCAATCAGCCCCAGCATTTT. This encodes CAWSTGTGINQPQHF.

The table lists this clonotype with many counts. The CDR3 DNA sequence: TGTGCCTGGAGTGGCCTCCGGACTTCTCGGGGGTTTGACTCACCCCTCCACTTT. It specifies CAWSGLRTSRGFDSPLHF. The J gene is TRBJ1-6, the V gene TRBV30, with D possibly matching TRBD1 (5 bases). CDR1 and CDR2 (germline): GTSNPN, SVGIG (reference sequence). Trimming took 1 base from V and 10 from J, leaving 26 bases between them. The CDR3 has 18 residues.

The CDR3 sequence: CASSRQELINWTF. DNA of the CDR3: TGTGCCAGCAGCCGACAGGAGCTAATTAACTGGACCTTC. The chain has TRBV11-3 and TRBJ1-2; TRBD1 is a possible D gene (6 bases). Germline assignment: CDR1 SGHNT and CDR2 YENEEA. V was cut by 5 bases and J by 14 bases, with 21 bases left in between. CDR3 length equals 13 residues.

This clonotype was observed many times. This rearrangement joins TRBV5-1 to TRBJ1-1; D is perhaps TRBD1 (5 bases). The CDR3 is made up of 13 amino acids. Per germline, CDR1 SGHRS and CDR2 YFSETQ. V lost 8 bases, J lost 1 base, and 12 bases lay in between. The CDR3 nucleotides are TGCGCCAGTAGACAGACTTCGAACACTGAAGCTTTCTTT. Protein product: CASRQTSNTEAFF.

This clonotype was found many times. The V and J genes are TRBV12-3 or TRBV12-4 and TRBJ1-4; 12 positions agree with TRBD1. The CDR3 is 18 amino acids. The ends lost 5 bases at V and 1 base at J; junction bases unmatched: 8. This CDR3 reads CASSPMGTGGITNEKLFF. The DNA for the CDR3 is TGTGCCAGCAGTCCAATGGGGACAGGGGGCATAACTAATGAAAAACTGTTTTTT.

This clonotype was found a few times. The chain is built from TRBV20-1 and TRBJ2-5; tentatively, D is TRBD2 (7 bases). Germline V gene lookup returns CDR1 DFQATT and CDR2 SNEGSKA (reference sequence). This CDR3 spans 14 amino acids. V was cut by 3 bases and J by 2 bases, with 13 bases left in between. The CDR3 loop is CSARGGGSQETQYF. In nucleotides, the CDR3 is TGCAGTGCTAGGGGGGGGGGCTCACAAGAGACCCAGTACTTC.